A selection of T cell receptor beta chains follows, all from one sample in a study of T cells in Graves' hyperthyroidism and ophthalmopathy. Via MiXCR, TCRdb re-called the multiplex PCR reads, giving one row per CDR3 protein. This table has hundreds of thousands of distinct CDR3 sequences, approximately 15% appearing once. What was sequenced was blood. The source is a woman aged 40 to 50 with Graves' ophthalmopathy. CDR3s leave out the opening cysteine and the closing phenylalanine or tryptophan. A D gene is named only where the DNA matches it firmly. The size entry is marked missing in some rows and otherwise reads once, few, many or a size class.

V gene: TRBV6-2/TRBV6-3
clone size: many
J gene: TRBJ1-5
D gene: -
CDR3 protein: ASRRAVNQPQH

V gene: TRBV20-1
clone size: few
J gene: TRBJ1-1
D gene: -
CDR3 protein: SARAEGDQMNTEAF

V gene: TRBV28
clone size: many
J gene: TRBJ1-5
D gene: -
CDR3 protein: ASSRGTPYQPQH

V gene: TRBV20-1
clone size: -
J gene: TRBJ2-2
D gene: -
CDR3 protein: SARGPSITGELF

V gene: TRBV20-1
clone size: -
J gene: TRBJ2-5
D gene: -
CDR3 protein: SAQESSQETQY

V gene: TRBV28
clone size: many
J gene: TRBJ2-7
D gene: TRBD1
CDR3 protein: ASSSGTGGLQY

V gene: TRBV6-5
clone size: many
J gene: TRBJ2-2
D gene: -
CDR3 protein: ASSRTRNTGELF

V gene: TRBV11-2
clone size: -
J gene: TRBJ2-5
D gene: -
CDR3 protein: ASSLNVEFEKTQY

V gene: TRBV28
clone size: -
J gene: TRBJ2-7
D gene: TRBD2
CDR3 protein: ASSPRTSYSYEQY

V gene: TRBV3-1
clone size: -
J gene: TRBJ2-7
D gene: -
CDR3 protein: ASSQGGQTYEQY

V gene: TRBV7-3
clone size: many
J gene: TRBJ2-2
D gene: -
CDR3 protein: ASSLNNGELF

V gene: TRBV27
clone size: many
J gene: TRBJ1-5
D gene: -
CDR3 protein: ASSRLGVDQPQH

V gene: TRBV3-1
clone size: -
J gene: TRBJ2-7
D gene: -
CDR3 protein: ASSWTASSYEQY

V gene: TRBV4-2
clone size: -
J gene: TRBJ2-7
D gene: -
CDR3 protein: ASSQARGGQAS

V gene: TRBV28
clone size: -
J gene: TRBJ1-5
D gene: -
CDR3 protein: ASSPMKAYSNQPQH

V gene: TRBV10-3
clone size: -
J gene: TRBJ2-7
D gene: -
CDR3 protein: AIRGGEGYEQY

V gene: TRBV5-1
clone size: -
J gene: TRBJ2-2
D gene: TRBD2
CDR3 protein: ASSSSLAGARTGELF